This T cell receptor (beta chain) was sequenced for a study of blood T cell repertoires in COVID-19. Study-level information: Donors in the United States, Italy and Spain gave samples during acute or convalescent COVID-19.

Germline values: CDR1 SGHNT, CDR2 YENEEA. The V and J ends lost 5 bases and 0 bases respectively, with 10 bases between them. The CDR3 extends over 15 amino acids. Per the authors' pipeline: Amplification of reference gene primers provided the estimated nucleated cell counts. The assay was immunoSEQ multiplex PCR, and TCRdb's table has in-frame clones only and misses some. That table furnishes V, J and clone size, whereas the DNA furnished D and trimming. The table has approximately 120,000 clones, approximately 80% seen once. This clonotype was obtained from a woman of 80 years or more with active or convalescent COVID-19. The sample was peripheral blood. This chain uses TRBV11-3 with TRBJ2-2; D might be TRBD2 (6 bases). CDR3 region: CASSPGGTNTGELFF. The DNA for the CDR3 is TGTGCCAGCAGCCCCGGAGGGACGAACACCGGGGAGCTGTTTTTT.